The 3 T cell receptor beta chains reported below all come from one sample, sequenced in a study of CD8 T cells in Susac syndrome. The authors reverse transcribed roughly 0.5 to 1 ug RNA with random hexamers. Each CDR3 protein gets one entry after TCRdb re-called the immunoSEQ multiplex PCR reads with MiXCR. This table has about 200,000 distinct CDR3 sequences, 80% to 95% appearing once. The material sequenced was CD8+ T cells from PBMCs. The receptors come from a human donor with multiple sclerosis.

CDR3 in amino acids: CASSQDGPGSDTQYF. The CDR3, as DNA: TGCGCCAGCAGCCAAGACGGGCCGGGGTCAGATACGCAGTATTTT. This sequence joins TRBV4-3 and TRBJ2-3, with D possibly TRBD2 on 5 matching bases. Germline CDR1 reads LGHNA; CDR2 reads YSLEER. The length of the CDR3 is 15 residues. Trimming took 0 bases from V and 4 from J, leaving 11 bases between them.

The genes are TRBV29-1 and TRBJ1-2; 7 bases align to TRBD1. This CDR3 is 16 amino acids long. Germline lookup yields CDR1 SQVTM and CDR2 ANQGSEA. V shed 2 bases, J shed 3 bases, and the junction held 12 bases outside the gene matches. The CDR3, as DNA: TGCAGCGTTGAAATGGTCCTGGTGGGACAGTACTATGGCTACACCTTC. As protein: CSVEMVLVGQYYGYTF.

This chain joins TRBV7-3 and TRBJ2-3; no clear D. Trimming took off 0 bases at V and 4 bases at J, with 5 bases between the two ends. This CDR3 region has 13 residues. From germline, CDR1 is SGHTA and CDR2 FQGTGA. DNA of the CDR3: TGTGCCAGCAGCTTAACAGTTGCAGATACGCAGTATTTT. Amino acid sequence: CASSLTVADTQYF. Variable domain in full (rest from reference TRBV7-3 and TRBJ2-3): GAGVSQTPSNKVTEKGKYVELRCDPISGHTALYWYRQSLGQGPEFLIYFQGTGAADDSGLPNDRFFAVRPEGSVSTLKIQRTERGDSAVYLCASSLTVADTQYFGPGTRLTVL.